The 10 T cell receptor beta chains presented below share a single source sample, sequenced in a study of T cell changes during pregnancy in multiple sclerosis. TCRdb's table, derived via immunoSEQ multiplex PCR, lists solely in-frame clones and lacks some. The data contain 30,000 to 40,000 clones, around 92% of them singletons. The source was CD8+ T cells from peripheral blood mononuclear cells, collected in the third trimester of pregnancy. All receptors come from a female donor with multiple sclerosis, enrolled in a pregnancy study.

This chain joins TRBV10-1 and TRBJ2-2, with D unresolved. The CDR3 is made up of 14 amino acids. Germline lookup yields CDR1 WNHNN and CDR2 SYGVQD (reference sequence). Trimming removed 6 bases from V and 0 bases from J, with 8 bases in between. CDR3: CASRPYSNTGELFF. In DNA, the CDR3 is TGCGCCAGCAGGCCTTACTCGAACACCGGGGAGCTGTTTTTT.

The chain is built from TRBV29-1 and TRBJ1-2; D call uncertain. Trimming removed 6 bases at V and 8 bases at J, with 19 bases between. This CDR3 has 13 residues. Germline V gene data show CDR1 as SQVTM and CDR2 as ANQGSEA. Here the CDR3 reads CSVLSTARRGYTF. CDR3 sequence (DNA): TGCAGCGTCCTCTCGACGGCCAGGCGAGGCTACACCTTC.

This chain uses TRBV14 with TRBJ1-2; D not certain. V lost 1 base, J lost 2 bases, and 17 bases lay in between. CDR1 SGHDN and CDR2 FVKESK come from the germline V gene. CDR3 length: 17 amino acids. CDR3 region: CASSQVLRNKLNYGYTF. As DNA, the CDR3 is TGTGCCAGCAGCCAAGTACTTCGGAACAAACTAAACTATGGCTACACCTTC.

As concerns this clone: Sequence at one end of the junction differs from germline and may be a read error. This chain links TRBV6-1 with TRBJ2-7; TRBD1 might be the D (5 bases). This CDR3 contains 15 residues. Germline CDR1 and CDR2: MNHNS and SASEGT. CDR3 residues: CASSEGLGPSFEQYF. CDR3 bases: TGTGCCAGCAGTGAAGGTCTGGGGCCCTCCTTCGAGCAGTACTTC.

This chain uses TRBV6-6 with TRBJ1-3; 7 nucleotides line up with TRBD1. The V segment lost 9 bases and the J segment 2 bases; nucleotides outside the gene matches: 7. Germline loops: CDR1 MNHNY, CDR2 SVGAGI (reference sequence). The CDR3 is 14 residues long. CDR3 amino acids: CASQLTGAGNTIYF. CDR3 DNA: TGTGCCAGTCAGCTCACAGGGGCTGGAAACACCATATATTTT.

The V call is TRBV9, the J call TRBJ2-5; D is unresolved. Germline V gene sequence: CDR1 SGDLS, CDR2 YYNGEE. CDR3 length: 13 amino acids. V gave up 2 bases and J gave up 5 bases, with 10 bases separating them. The CDR3 sequence: CASSVAGEETQYF. CDR3 in DNA: TGTGCCAGCAGCGTTGCCGGTGAGGAGACCCAGTACTTC.

V gene TRBV5-1 combines with J gene TRBJ1-3; 8 bases line up with TRBD1. The J segment lost 0 bases and the V segment lost 0 bases, leaving 2 bases of the junction unmatched. Germline V gene lookup returns CDR1 SGHRS and CDR2 YFSETQ. The CDR3 consists of 16 residues. The CDR3 coding sequence is TGCGCCAGCAGCTTGGACGGGACAGGCTCTGGAAACACCATATATTTT. Translated, it gives CASSLDGTGSGNTIYF.

This clone appeared a single time. The chain has TRBV2 and TRBJ1-1; the match to TRBD1 covers 7 bases. Germline assignment: CDR1 SNHLY and CDR2 FYNNEI. The junction had 7 bases not matched to a gene; V was cut back by 6 bases and J by 0 bases. The CDR3 extends over 15 amino acids. CDR3: CASSETGIMNTEAFF. In DNA, the CDR3 is TGTGCCAGCAGCGAGACAGGGATTATGAACACTGAAGCTTTCTTT.

This clone showed up just once. The chain joins TRBV19 to TRBJ2-5, with D perhaps matching TRBD1 (5 bases). The CDR3 sequence is 17 residues long. The V gene lost 1 base and the J gene lost 1 base, with 16 bases spanning the gap. The germline gives CDR1 LNHDA, CDR2 SQIVND (reference sequence). CDR3 residues: CASSIAPRETPQETQYF. DNA of the CDR3: TGTGCCAGTAGTATAGCTCCCAGGGAAACTCCCCAAGAGACCCAGTACTTC.

This chain uses TRBV13 with TRBJ1-4, with D possibly matching TRBD1 (5 bases). Trimming removed 5 bases at V and 2 bases at J, with 9 bases between. This CDR3 has 14 residues. Germline lookup yields CDR1 PRHDT and CDR2 FYEKMQ (reference sequence). The CDR3 reads CASSARGTNEKLFF. The CDR3 DNA follows: TGTGCCAGCAGCGCGCGGGGGACTAATGAAAAACTGTTTTTT.